The 25 T cell receptor beta chains in this list originate from one sample, sequenced in a study of blood T cells in healthy people across ages (dated by TCRdb to the mid-2010s). Library preparation employed 5' RACE. The run used an Illumina HiSeq 2500. A second about 6 to 11 cycle PCR used a sample-barcoded 5' primer and a J-beta primer mix. TCRdb ran its own pipeline on the public reads, namely fastp trimming at Q25 and MiXCR clone calling, and kept in-frame beta chains. One record per CDR3 amino acid sequence lists the most common genes and DNA. The sample yields over 1,500,000 distinct CDR3 sequences; 49% were counted once. Roughly 2.1% of the sample is held by the ten biggest clonotypes. The specimen sequenced was blood. Every receptor here comes from a woman aged 40 to 50 in good health.

The chain couples TRBV28 to TRBJ2-5; 9 bases map to TRBD2. CDR1 is MDHEN and CDR2 is SYDVKM in the germline V gene. The trim removed 11 bases at V and 11 bases at J, leaving 15 bases unmatched. CDR3 size: 13 residues. CDR3 residues: CASRPSGVNEQYF. CDR3 DNA: TGTGCCTCCCGGCCTAGCGGGGTCAATGAGCAGTACTTC.

This clonotype was seen only a few times. The chain has TRBV27 and TRBJ2-7, with D possibly TRBD2 on 6 matching bases. The V and J ends lost 8 bases and 2 bases respectively, with 13 bases between them. The CDR3 length is 13 residues. CDR1 and CDR2 (germline): MNHEY, SMNVEV (reference sequence). The CDR3 here is CASFGGDPYEQYF. The CDR3 DNA is TGTGCCAGCTTCGGCGGGGACCCCTACGAGCAGTACTTC.

V and J are TRBV4-2 and TRBJ2-3; 12 bases map to TRBD2. V was clipped by 4 bases and J by 2 bases; unmatched bases: 10. The CDR3 is 18 amino acids. Germline V lookup: CDR1 LGHNA, CDR2 YNFKEQ. The CDR3 region is CASSRGLAGGPNTDTQYF. The CDR3 region has the DNA TGTGCCAGCAGCCGGGGTCTAGCGGGGGGGCCGAACACAGATACGCAGTATTTT.

The genes are TRBV4-3 and TRBJ2-1; weak D call: TRBD1 (6 bases). Germline V CDR1 and CDR2: LGHNA, YSLEER. Trimming cost V 6 bases and J 8 bases, with 14 bases left between them. CDR3 length equals 13 residues. The CDR3 region has the DNA TGCGCCAGCAGTCACAGGGCCGGCGATGAGCAGTTCTTC. This gives the protein CASSHRAGDEQFF.

In its sample, this clonotype was seen a few times. The chain carries TRBV29-1 and TRBJ2-5, with TRBD2 identical over 7 bases. Germline CDR1 SQVTM, CDR2 ANQGSEA. CDR3 length: 12 residues. With V trimmed by 4 bases and J by 4 bases, 3 bases remained unmatched. The CDR3 DNA follows: TGCAGCGTTGTAGCGGGTACAGAGACCCAGTACTTC. Protein sequence: CSVVAGTETQYF.

This rearrangement joins TRBV4-1 to TRBJ2-7; D may be TRBD1 (6 bases). Germline CDR1 is MGHRA and CDR2 is YSYEKL. The length of the CDR3 is 17 residues. With 0 bases removed from V and 0 bases from J, the gap between germline ends came to 15 bases. The CDR3 nucleotides are TGCGCCAGCAGCCAAGATAAAGGCAGGGGCTTCTCCTACGAGCAGTACTTC. This translates into CASSQDKGRGFSYEQYF.

This rearrangement joins TRBV7-2 to TRBJ2-5, with D possibly being TRBD2 (5 bases). The CDR3 is 14 residues long. CDR1 is SGHTA and CDR2 is FQGNSA in the germline V gene. Trimming took 0 bases from V and 3 from J, leaving 8 bases between them. The CDR3 region is CASSLARGKETQYF. In nucleotides, the CDR3 is TGTGCCAGCAGCTTAGCGCGAGGGAAAGAGACCCAGTACTTC.

This clonotype was detected a few times. This chain joins TRBV7-8 and TRBJ2-5, with a possible D match to TRBD1 (6 bases). Germline V CDR1 and CDR2: SGHVS, FQNEAQ. The CDR3 extends over 15 amino acids. The V end lost 5 bases, the J end lost 5 bases, and 18 bases lay between the germline ends. The CDR3 reads CASSKRTVMEETQYF. CDR3 nucleotides: TGTGCCAGCAGCAAGCGGACAGTCATGGAGGAGACCCAGTACTTC.

The chain is built from TRBV6-2 or TRBV6-3 and TRBJ2-3; the match to TRBD2 covers 7 bases. With 2 bases clipped from V and 7 bases from J, the junction kept 9 bases outside the gene matches. Germline V gene data show CDR1 as MNHEY and CDR2 as SVGEGT. This CDR3 has 15 amino acids. The CDR3 loop reads CASSYQWRAGNTQYF. The CDR3 nucleotides are TGTGCCAGCAGTTACCAGTGGAGAGCGGGGAATACGCAGTATTTT.

This clonotype turned up a few times. The V gene is TRBV7-2, the J gene TRBJ2-7; tentatively, D is TRBD1 (6 bases). The DNA end is a closer match to TRBJ2-5, so the J assignment may be wrong. CDR3 length equals 16 residues. Germline-derived CDR1 and CDR2 are SGHTA and FQGNSA. DNA of the CDR3: TGTGCCAGCAGCCAACGAGGGGGTTTGAGGGGAGAGACCCAGTACTTC. Its translation: CASSQRGGLRGETQYF.

This clonotype occurred a few times. The chain uses TRBV9 and TRBJ2-5; 7 bases agree with TRBD2. This CDR3 has 15 amino acids. Trimming cost V 4 bases and J 5 bases; bases outside gene matches: 11. In germline, CDR1 is SGDLS, CDR2 YYNGEE. As DNA, the CDR3 is TGTGCCAGCAGCTTCCGGCCGACTAGCTTCGAGACCCAGTACTTC. This gives the protein CASSFRPTSFETQYF.

CDR3 bases: TGCGCCAGCAGCTCGCCTAGGTCACCCGGGGGAGCTAACTATGGCTACACCTTC. Residues: CASSSPRSPGGANYGYTF. The chain has TRBV5-1 and TRBJ1-2; tentatively, D is TRBD1 (5 bases). CDR3 length: 18 residues. The V gene's germline CDR1 is SGHRS and CDR2 YFSETQ. The V and J ends lost 3 bases and 0 bases respectively, with 21 bases between them.

The sample holds a few counts of this clonotype. A much larger clone is a single base away; this may be a read error. The rearrangement links TRBV5-6 to TRBJ2-7; 7 bases align to TRBD1. Germline V gene data show CDR1 as SGHDT and CDR2 as YYEEEE. The CDR3 is 14 residues long. J gave up 10 bases and V 7 bases, and 17 bases lay outside the gene matches. The CDR3 here is CASGKGQGTEAQYF. CDR3 nucleotides: TGTGCCAGCGGCAAGGGGCAGGGGACAGAGGCCCAGTACTTC.

The CDR3 reads CASSYPGTANRETQYF. The CDR3 DNA reads as TGTGCCAGCAGTTACCCCGGGACAGCAAACCGAGAGACCCAGTACTTC. The rearrangement uses TRBV6-6 and TRBJ2-4, with 7 bases matching TRBD1. The J call is doubtful: the DNA matches TRBJ2-5 better. This CDR3 has 16 residues. Germline CDR1 and CDR2: MNHNY and SVGAGI (reference sequence).

The V call is TRBV5-1, the J call TRBJ1-5; D perhaps matches TRBD1 (5 bases). CDR1 is SGHRS and CDR2 is YFSETQ in the germline V gene. Trimming took 4 bases from V and 6 from J, leaving 11 bases between them. The CDR3 sequence is 13 residues long. CDR3 residues: CASSPREGQPQHF. CDR3 bases: TGCGCCAGCAGCCCCAGGGAGGGTCAGCCCCAGCATTTT.

The chain couples TRBV5-1 to TRBJ1-2, with D possibly being TRBD1 (6 bases). V lost 2 bases, J lost 0 bases, and 11 bases lay in between. From germline, CDR1 is SGHRS and CDR2 YFSETQ. CDR3 length: 15 amino acids. CDR3 DNA: TGCGCCAGCAGCTTAAGACAGGCCACTAACTATGGCTACACCTTC. Translation gives CASSLRQATNYGYTF.

This clonotype was picked up a small number of times. The chain has TRBV20-1 and TRBJ2-1, with D unresolved. Germline lookup yields CDR1 DFQATT and CDR2 SNEGSKA (reference sequence). The ends were cut back, 4 bases at V and 6 bases at J, with 10 bases in the middle. This CDR3 contains 12 residues. CDR3 in amino acids: CSAISAANEQFF. CDR3 nucleotides: TGCAGTGCTATCTCGGCGGCCAATGAGCAGTTCTTC.

V and J are TRBV4-3 and TRBJ1-4; unclear D gene. Germline lookup yields CDR1 LGHNA and CDR2 YSLEER. Trimming stripped 0 bases from V and 4 bases from J, with 15 bases between. The CDR3 length is 17 residues. CDR3 in amino acids: CASSQDDQAPYNEKLFF. CDR3 nucleotide sequence: TGCGCCAGCAGCCAAGATGATCAGGCCCCCTATAATGAAAAACTGTTTTTT.

This chain links TRBV4-2 with TRBJ2-5, with D perhaps TRBD1 (6 bases). This CDR3 is 15 amino acids long. Deletions cut 1 base from V and 3 bases from J, with 12 bases between. Germline V gene data show CDR1 as LGHNA and CDR2 as YNFKEQ. Here the CDR3 DNA reads TGTGCCAGCAGCCAAGGACAACAGGGCGAAGAGACCCAGTACTTC. Protein sequence: CASSQGQQGEETQYF.

The chain combines TRBV20-1 with TRBJ1-4; a possible D gene is TRBD1 (6 bases). CDR1 and CDR2 (germline): DFQATT, SNEGSKA (reference sequence). There are 15 residues in the CDR3. The V end was cut by 0 bases, the J end by 2 bases, with 10 bases between. The CDR3 nucleotides are TGCAGTGCTAGAGATATGGGGGGCACTAATGAAAAACTGTTTTTT. Its translation: CSARDMGGTNEKLFF.

This chain connects TRBV3-1 to TRBJ2-6; TRBD1 is a possible D gene (6 bases). Trimming cost V 7 bases and J 0 bases, with 13 bases left between them. Germline V gene sequence: CDR1 LGHDT, CDR2 YNNKEL (reference sequence). The CDR3 length is 16 residues. This CDR3 is CASNLQGPSGANVLTF. CDR3 sequence (DNA): TGTGCCAGCAATCTCCAGGGGCCCTCTGGGGCCAACGTCCTGACTTTC.

This rearrangement joins TRBV4-1 to TRBJ2-5, with D possibly being TRBD1 (6 bases). The germline V gene encodes CDR1 MGHRA and CDR2 YSYEKL. Trimming took 5 bases from V and 1 from J, leaving 11 bases between them. The CDR3 spans 14 residues. CDR3 amino acids: CASSESTGQETQYF. DNA for the CDR3: TGCGCCAGCAGCGAATCGACAGGCCAAGAGACCCAGTACTTC.

This clonotype has only a few counts. The rearrangement links TRBV6-1 to TRBJ2-7; D gene unclear. Germline CDR1 and CDR2: MNHNS and SASEGT. The CDR3 covers 14 residues. V was pared by 5 bases and J by 3 bases, with 14 bases between. The CDR3 DNA is TGTGCCAGCAGTCTACGACGGGTCCTCTACGAGCAGTACTTC. This encodes CASSLRRVLYEQYF.

This clonotype showed up just a few times. The chain has TRBV28 and TRBJ2-5; TRBD2 agrees at 12 bases. V was clipped by 4 bases and J by 5 bases; unmatched bases: 8. This CDR3 contains 16 residues. The germline V gene encodes CDR1 MDHEN and CDR2 SYDVKM. In nucleotides, the CDR3 is TGTGCCAGCAGTTCCATACGACTAGCGGGGGAGGAGACCCAGTACTTC. This codes for CASSSIRLAGEETQYF.

This chain links TRBV15 with TRBJ2-3, with D perhaps TRBD2 (6 bases). The CDR3 has 13 residues. Germline V lookup: CDR1 LNHNV, CDR2 YYDKDF (reference sequence). V was shortened by 9 bases and J by 2 bases, with 12 bases between the two germline ends. The CDR3 is CATRSGPTDTQYF. Written as DNA, the CDR3 is TGTGCCACAAGGAGCGGGCCCACAGATACGCAGTATTTT.